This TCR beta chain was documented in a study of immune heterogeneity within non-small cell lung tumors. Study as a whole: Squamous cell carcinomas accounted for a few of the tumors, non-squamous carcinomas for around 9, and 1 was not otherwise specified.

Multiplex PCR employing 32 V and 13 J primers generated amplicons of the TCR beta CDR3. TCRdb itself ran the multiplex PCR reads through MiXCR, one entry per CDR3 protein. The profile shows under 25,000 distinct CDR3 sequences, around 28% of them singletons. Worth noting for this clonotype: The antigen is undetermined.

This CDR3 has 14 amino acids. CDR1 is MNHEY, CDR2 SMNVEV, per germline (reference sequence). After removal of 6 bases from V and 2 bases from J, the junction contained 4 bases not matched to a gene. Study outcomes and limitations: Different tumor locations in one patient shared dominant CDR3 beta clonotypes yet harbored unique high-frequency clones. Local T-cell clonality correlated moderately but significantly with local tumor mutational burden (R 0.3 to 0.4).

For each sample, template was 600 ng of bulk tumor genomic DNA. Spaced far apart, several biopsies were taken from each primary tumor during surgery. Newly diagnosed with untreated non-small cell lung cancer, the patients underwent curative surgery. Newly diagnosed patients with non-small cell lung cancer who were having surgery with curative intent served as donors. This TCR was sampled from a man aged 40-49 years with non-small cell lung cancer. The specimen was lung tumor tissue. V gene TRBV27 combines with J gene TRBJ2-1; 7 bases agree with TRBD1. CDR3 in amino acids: CASRGQNPYNEQFF. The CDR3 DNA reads TGTGCCAGCAGGGGACAGAACCCCTACAATGAGCAGTTCTTC.